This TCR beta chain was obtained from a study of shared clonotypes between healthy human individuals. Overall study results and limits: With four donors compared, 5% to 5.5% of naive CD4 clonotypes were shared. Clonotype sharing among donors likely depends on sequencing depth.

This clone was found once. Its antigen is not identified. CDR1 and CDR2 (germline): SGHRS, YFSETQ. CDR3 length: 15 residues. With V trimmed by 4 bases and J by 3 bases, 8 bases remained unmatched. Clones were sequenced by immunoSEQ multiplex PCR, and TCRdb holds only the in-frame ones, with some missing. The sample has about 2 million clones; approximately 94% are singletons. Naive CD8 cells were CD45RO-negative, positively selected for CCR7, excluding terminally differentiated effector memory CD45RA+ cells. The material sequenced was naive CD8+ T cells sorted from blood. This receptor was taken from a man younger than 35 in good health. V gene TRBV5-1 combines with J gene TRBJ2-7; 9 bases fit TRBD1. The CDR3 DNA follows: TGCGCCAGCAGCCCGACAGGGGGAGGGGGCTACGAGCAGTACTTC. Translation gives CASSPTGGGGYEQYF.